This entry concerns a single T cell receptor beta chain. The protocol was immunoSEQ multiplex PCR, while the TCRdb copy is restricted to in-frame clones and leaves out a portion. The sample records about 490,000 clones, 76% being singletons. These data come from a study of shared clonotypes between healthy human individuals. The sample consisted of PBMCs. This receptor was obtained from a woman aged 40 to 50 in good health. Some clones in this sample may be carry-over from other donors' samples.

The chain's CDR3 is CASRRSSSNTGELFF. The CDR3 DNA reads as TGTGCCAGCAGGCGCTCTAGCTCGAACACCGGGGAGCTGTTTTTT. This chain joins TRBV27 and TRBJ2-2; weak D call: TRBD2 (5 bases). The CDR3 loop spans 15 amino acids. The germline V gene has CDR1 MNHEY and CDR2 SMNVEV (reference sequence). V lost 6 bases to trimming and J lost 0 bases, with 11 bases between them.